Reported below is one TCR beta chain. Its matching antigen is unknown. Germline CDR1 and CDR2: SEHNR and FQNEAQ (reference sequence). There are 16 residues in the CDR3. V gave up 1 base and J gave up 2 bases, with 12 bases separating them. These data are taken from a study of T cells after yellow fever vaccination. TCRdb re-derived calls from the 5' RACE reads in MiXCR, one entry per CDR3 protein. The table shows 500,000 to 650,000 distinct CDR3 sequences, with 17% occurring only once. Study-wide points: Detected again after the booster were most primary-vaccination clones, at about 96% CD4 and 88% CD8.

This sequence originates from a man aged 18 to 29 who received the YFV17D yellow fever vaccine. The starting material was PBMCs, obtained less than 6 days after the first yellow fever vaccination. The rearrangement links TRBV7-9 to TRBJ1-5; D possibly corresponds to TRBD1 (5 bases). The CDR3 spells CASSLDAGRGNQPQHF. The CDR3 DNA reads as TGTGCCAGCAGCTTAGATGCGGGACGGGGCAATCAGCCCCAGCATTTT.